This is a list of T cell receptor beta chains from one sample in a study of technical replicates of blood from several donors. Sequenced by immunoSEQ multiplex PCR; TCRdb stores in-frame clones only, minus some. The data contain about 60,000 clones, approximately 87% of them seen just once; the ten biggest clones take up 5.2%. The specimen was PBMCs. Receptors originate from a human donor in good health. Some clones in this sample may be carry-over from other donors' samples. Each CDR3 is given with its conserved first and last residue. D genes are given only for firm matches. For some rows the clone size is stated as once, few or many, or as a class when expanded; others skip it.

NA,TRBJ2-3,NA,TRBV4-3,TGCGCCAGCAGCCAAGACTTCACAGATACGCAGTATTTT,CASSQDFTDTQYF
NA,TRBJ1-1,NA,TRBV5-4,TGTGCCAGCAGCGGAGACAGAGCCGGGAACACTGAAGCTTTCTTT,CASSGDRAGNTEAFF
NA,TRBJ1-2,NA,TRBV2,TGTGCCAGCAGTGCAGGACAGAATTGGAACTATGGCTACACCTTC,CASSAGQNWNYGYTF
NA,TRBJ2-1,TRBD2,TRBV11-2,TGTGCCAGCCGCCCTAGCGGGGAGAGCTACAATGAGCAGTTCTTC,CASRPSGESYNEQFF
NA,TRBJ1-6,NA,TRBV16,TGTGCCAGCAGCCAGGGCATCTATAATTCACCCCTCCACTTT,CASSQGIYNSPLHF
NA,TRBJ2-1,NA,TRBV20-1,TGCAGTGCTAGTCCACTCAATGAGCAGTTCTTC,CSASPLNEQFF
NA,TRBJ2-3,TRBD2,TRBV9,TGTGCCAGCAGCCCTCTGGCTAGCGGGGGGGCGTATACGCAGTATTTT,CASSPLASGGAYTQYF
NA,TRBJ1-1,TRBD1,TRBV7-6,TGTGCCAGCAGCGCCTGGCAGGGGGTGAACACTGAAGCTTTCTTT,CASSAWQGVNTEAFF
NA,TRBJ2-7,NA,TRBV7-2,TGTGCCAGCAGCCTTTCCGGGACACTTGGGTACGAGCAGTACTTC,CASSLSGTLGYEQYF
NA,TRBJ2-2,TRBD2,TRBV5-1,TGCGCCAGCAGCTCCCCCGGGACTAGCGGGAGGAACACCGGGGAGCTGTTTTTT,CASSSPGTSGRNTGELFF
NA,TRBJ2-5,NA,TRBV2,TGTGCCAGCAGTGTTCGACAGCAAGAGACCCAGTACTTC,CASSVRQQETQYF
NA,TRBJ1-3,NA,TRBV5-6,TGTGCCAGCAGCTTGGGGGGACTGGGAAACACCATATATTTT,CASSLGGLGNTIYF
NA,TRBJ2-7,TRBD2,TRBV9,TGTGCCAGTTCCCTATTTGGGACTAGCGCCTCCTACGAGCAGTACTTC,CASSLFGTSASYEQYF
NA,TRBJ2-2,NA,TRBV2,TGTGCCAGCAGTGATGAGTGGGAGCTGTTTTTT,CASSDEWELFF
NA,TRBJ2-1,NA,TRBV10-1,TGCGCCAGCATCAACAGGAGGGGTGGGTCCTACAATGAGCAGTTCTTC,CASINRRGGSYNEQFF
NA,TRBJ1-6,NA,TRBV2,TGTGCCAGCACCCAAGTGGGAAGGGGGGGGGCGCCAAATTCACCCCTCCACTTT,CASTQVGRGGAPNSPLHF
NA,TRBJ2-7,NA,TRBV19,TGTGCCAGTAGTTTGGACGGGGGCTACGAGCAGTACTTC,CASSLDGGYEQYF
NA,TRBJ1-1,TRBD1,TRBV25-1,TGTGCCAGCAGTGACCACAGGGGGTCCTATGGGAACACTGAAGCTTTCTTT,CASSDHRGSYGNTEAFF
NA,TRBJ1-2,TRBD1,TRBV5-4,TGTGCCAGCAGCGCCAATTCAGGGGGCAGCTATGGCTACACCTTC,CASSANSGGSYGYTF
NA,TRBJ2-2,NA,TRBV18,TGTGCCAGCTCACCAGAGACAGGAGGAACCGGGGAGCTGTTTTTT,CASSPETGGTGELFF
once,TRBJ2-1,TRBD2,TRBV6-4,TGTGCCAGCAGTGGCTTAGCGGGAGCGGACGGTGAGCAGTTCTTC,CASSGLAGADGEQFF
NA,TRBJ2-7,NA,TRBV2,TGTGCCAGCAGCCTCATCCTGGACAGTGCCTACGAGCAGTACTTC,CASSLILDSAYEQYF
NA,TRBJ1-2,NA,TRBV7-2,TGTGCCAGCAGCCTCCCAGGGCTCCCCGGGGGCTACACCTTC,CASSLPGLPGGYTF
NA,TRBJ2-7,TRBD2,TRBV18,TGTGCCAGCTCACCAGATGCGGGGGGCTACGAGCAGTACTTC,CASSPDAGGYEQYF
NA,TRBJ1-2,NA,TRBV27,TGTGCCAGCAGGCCAAATACAAGGGGTAACTATGGCTACACCTTC,CASRPNTRGNYGYTF
once,TRBJ2-7,TRBD2,TRBV6-5,TGTGCCAGCAGTTCCAGAGCGGGAGCCACCTACGAGCAGTACTTC,CASSSRAGATYEQYF
NA,TRBJ1-5,TRBD1,TRBV5-1,TGCGCCCCCCGGGACAGAGTTTATAGCAATCAGCCCCAGCATTTT,CAPRDRVYSNQPQHF
NA,TRBJ1-5,NA,TRBV2,TGTGCCAGCAGTGAGGCTTCAAGCAATCAGCCCCAGCATTTT,CASSEASSNQPQHF
NA,TRBJ2-7,TRBD2,TRBV4-1,TGCGCCAGCAGCCAAAGTGATAGCGGGAATACCTACGAGCAGTACTTC,CASSQSDSGNTYEQYF
NA,TRBJ2-1,NA,TRBV7-6,TGTGCCAGCAGCTTAAACCCAGACTACCCCTACAATGAGCAGTTCTTC,CASSLNPDYPYNEQFF
once,TRBJ2-7,NA,TRBV2,TGTGCCAGCAGTGATTTTGTTGACAGGCCAACTACCTACGAGCAGTACTTC,CASSDFVDRPTTYEQYF
NA,TRBJ1-5,NA,TRBV7-9,TGTGCCAGCGCAGATCATAGCAATCAGCCCCAGCATTTT,CASADHSNQPQHF
once,TRBJ1-2,TRBD1,TRBV27,TGTGCCAGCAGTTTTACAGGGGGTCACTATGGCTACACCTTC,CASSFTGGHYGYTF
NA,TRBJ2-5,TRBD2,TRBV5-5,TGTGCCAGCAGCTTTGCTAGCGGGGAGACCCAGTACTTC,CASSFASGETQYF
NA,TRBJ1-2,TRBD1,TRBV18,TGTGCCAGCAGCACCCGACAGGGGGCCGGTGGCTACACCTTC,CASSTRQGAGGYTF
NA,TRBJ2-1,NA,TRBV5-1,TGCGCCAGCAGCTTCCCGGACAGTCGGGAGCAGTTCTTC,CASSFPDSREQFF
once,TRBJ1-1,NA,TRBV21-1,TGTGCCAGCAGCCCCGGGACAGGGAACATGGCTTGGGCTGAAGCTTTCTTT,CASSPGTGNMAWAEAFF
NA,TRBJ1-6,TRBD1,TRBV5-4,TGTGCCAGCAGCTTGGGACAGGGAACCTATAATTCACCCCTCCACTTT,CASSLGQGTYNSPLHF
few,TRBJ2-3,TRBD2,TRBV6-4,TGTGCCAGCAGTGACTCCGGGAGGGCCACAGATACGCAGTATTTT,CASSDSGRATDTQYF
few,TRBJ2-5,TRBD2,TRBV7-2,TGTGCCAGCAGCAAGTGGCTAGCGGCAGAGACCCAGTACTTC,CASSKWLAAETQYF
NA,TRBJ2-3,TRBD2,TRBV4-3,TGCGCCAGCAGCCAAGTGACTAGCGGGACCACAGATACGCAGTATTTT,CASSQVTSGTTDTQYF
NA,TRBJ2-7,TRBD1,TRBV27,TGTGCCAGCAGTTTATCTACAGGGGGGAACGAGCAGTACTTC,CASSLSTGGNEQYF
once,TRBJ1-2,NA,TRBV5-1,TGCGCCAGCAGCTTGAACAGCGCAGGGTATGGCTACACCTTC,CASSLNSAGYGYTF
NA,TRBJ1-3,NA,TRBV29-1,TGCAGCGTTGCGGAGAACTCTGGAAACACCATATATTTT,CSVAENSGNTIYF
once,TRBJ2-7,NA,TRBV6-6,TGTGCCAGCAGCCCTAGAGAGGCAAACACCGAGCAGTACTTC,CASSPREANTEQYF
NA,TRBJ2-2,NA,TRBV13,TGTGCCAGCAGCTTATCAGGGTTTGGTCACACCACCGGGGAGCTGTTTTTT,CASSLSGFGHTTGELFF
NA,TRBJ1-2,NA,TRBV7-2,TGTGCCAGCAGCTTAGACTCTGTCTCCTACACCTTC,CASSLDSVSYTF
NA,TRBJ2-7,TRBD1,TRBV6-5,TGTGCCAGCTCACAGGGGGACGTCTCCTACGAGCAGTACTTC,CASSQGDVSYEQYF
few,TRBJ2-7,NA,TRBV6-6,TGTGCCAGCAGTTCCCCCGCGGGTTCCTACGAGCAGTACTTC,CASSSPAGSYEQYF
NA,TRBJ2-2,NA,TRBV19,TGTGCCAGTCAGTGGGGGCTTGGAACCGGGGAGCTGTTTTTT,CASQWGLGTGELFF